These 8 T cell receptor beta chains originate from one sample sequenced in a study of T cells in tumors after PD-1 blockade. The assay was immunoSEQ multiplex PCR, and TCRdb's table has in-frame clones only and misses some. Among around 13,000 clones listed, 63% were seen once. The input for sequencing was tumor tissue, taken before anti-PD-1 treatment. These receptors all come from a human donor with cutaneous squamous cell carcinoma.

This clone is deemed medium-sized. The chain couples TRBV5-6 to TRBJ1-1; D unresolved. V lost 4 bases and J lost 3, with 13 bases in between. This CDR3 is 14 amino acids long. Germline values: CDR1 SGHDT, CDR2 YYEEEE. The CDR3 region is CASSPLMRDTEAFF. The CDR3 nucleotides read TGTGCCAGCAGCCCACTTATGAGGGACACTGAAGCTTTCTTT.

The J gene is TRBJ2-4, the V gene TRBV14; 7 positions agree with TRBD1. Germline-derived CDR1 and CDR2 are SGHDN and FVKESK. The CDR3 length is 14 residues. V gave up 4 bases and J gave up 5 bases; unmatched junction bases: 5. The CDR3 here is CASSPRDRQNIQYF. The CDR3, as DNA: TGTGCCAGCAGCCCACGGGACAGACAAAACATTCAGTACTTC. Supplemented by reference TRBV14 and TRBJ2-4, the full variable domain reads EAGVTQFPSHSVIEKGQTVTLRCDPISGHDNLYWYRRVMGKEIKFLLHFVKESKQDESGMPNNRFLAERTGGTYSTLKVQPAELEDSGVYFCASSPRDRQNIQYFGAGTRLSVL.

Sample share makes this clone medium-sized. The identical CDR3 is also encoded by other nucleotide sequences in the sample. This sequence joins TRBV21-1 and TRBJ2-7; the D segment call TRBD2 is taken from the table without a DNA check. TRBV21-1 is termed a pseudogene. CDR3 length: 17 amino acids. The DNA for the CDR3 is TGTGCCAGCAGCAAAGACTCGACACGCCCGACGGGGTACGAGCAGTACTTC. Amino acids: CASSKDSTRPTGYEQYF.

CDR3 loop: CARSAVYRDSFYEQYF. As DNA, the CDR3 is TGTGCCAGAAGCGCAGTCTACCGGGACTCTTTCTACGAGCAGTACTTC. The chain combines TRBV5-3 with TRBJ2-7, with D possibly TRBD2 on 6 matching bases. TRBV5-3 is labeled an ORF, and its function is uncertain. The CDR3 sequence is 16 residues long. V lost 4 bases to trimming and J lost 3 bases, with 20 bases between them.

This chain connects TRBV7-9 to TRBJ2-1; D is possibly TRBD1 (5 bases). Germline V gives CDR1 SEHNR, CDR2 FQNEAQ (reference sequence). V was clipped by 5 bases and J by 7 bases, with 18 bases between them. This CDR3 is 15 amino acids long. DNA for the CDR3: TGTGCCAGCAGCACGTCCCGCACAGGCCCAAATGAGCAGTTCTTC. This encodes CASSTSRTGPNEQFF.

The rearrangement links TRBV9 to TRBJ2-1; TRBD2 aligns across 8 bases. Germline loops: CDR1 SGDLS, CDR2 YYNGEE. The ends lost 2 bases at V and 5 bases at J; junction bases unmatched: 3. The CDR3 runs to 14 residues. CDR3 region: CASSVQRGNNEQFF. The DNA of the CDR3 is TGTGCCAGCAGCGTTCAGCGGGGGAACAATGAGCAGTTCTTC.

This chain links TRBV7-2 with TRBJ2-3; D is perhaps TRBD2 (5 bases). The CDR3 extends over 15 amino acids. Between the trimmed V and J ends, which lost 1 base and 5 bases, there was a span of 13 bases. Looked up from germline, CDR1 is SGHTA and CDR2 is FQGNSA. DNA of the CDR3: TGTGCCAGCAGCTTAGAGAGGGCTGGTCGAGATACGCAGTATTTT. It yields the protein CASSLERAGRDTQYF.

J is TRBJ1-2 and V is TRBV6-5; TRBD1 aligns across 9 bases. The CDR3 runs to 15 residues. Germline lookup yields CDR1 MNHEY and CDR2 SVGAGI. Losses at the gene ends were 6 bases for V and 6 bases for J; bases not matched to a gene: 11. Here the CDR3 reads CASRGQGPSRDGYTF. The CDR3 nucleotides read TGTGCCAGCAGGGGACAGGGTCCCTCTCGGGATGGCTACACCTTC.